These 32 T cell receptor beta chains share one sample of origin, sequenced in a study of cytomegalovirus exposure and HLA in healthy donors (TCRdb year 2017). Libraries were made using the immunoSEQ multiplex PCR assay. The table was pulled from immuneACCESS by TCRdb, which kept in-frame rearrangements only. Such tables lose some clones; where checked, under half of the loss comes from unresolved V genes, and the rest has no known cause. This sample gives 220,000 or so clones in total; 80% to 90% of them show up just once. More than 1.5% of the sample comes from the top ten. The specimen was PBMCs. These receptors were collected from a young woman in good health and CMV-seropositive.

This chain connects TRBV5-1 to TRBJ1-1; D uncertain. Trimming shortened V by 6 bases and J by 3 bases, and 15 bases separated the two germline ends. Germline CDR1 and CDR2: SGHRS and YFSETQ. CDR3 length: 14 amino acids. CDR3 DNA: TGCGCCAGCACGGGCGGGTCGGACGACACTGAAGCTTTCTTT. This encodes CASTGGSDDTEAFF.

This sequence joins TRBV9 and TRBJ1-1; no clear D. CDR3 size: 14 residues. V lost 0 bases to trimming and J lost 4 bases, with 10 bases between them. Germline-derived CDR1 and CDR2 are SGDLS and YYNGEE. DNA of the CDR3: TGTGCCAGCAGCGTAGTTCCGGTACCCACTGAAGCTTTCTTT. Encoded protein: CASSVVPVPTEAFF.

The chain combines TRBV9 with TRBJ2-7, with a tentative D call TRBD2 (6 bases). Germline lookup yields CDR1 SGDLS and CDR2 YYNGEE. CDR3 length equals 16 residues. The germline V and J ends were trimmed by 3 bases and 2 bases, with 18 bases remaining between them. The CDR3 DNA is TGTGCCAGCAGCGGCGGAAAGGGACTGTATACCTACGAGCAGTACTTC. Translating it yields CASSGGKGLYTYEQYF.

The CDR3 protein is CASSGGLLQPQHF. CDR3 DNA: TGTGCCAGCAGTGGCGGCTTGCTTCAGCCCCAGCATTTT. The chain carries TRBV2 and TRBJ1-5; D gene uncertain. This CDR3 has 13 residues. Germline V gives CDR1 SNHLY, CDR2 FYNNEI. Trimming took 4 bases from V and 6 from J, leaving 10 bases between them.

This chain connects TRBV7-8 to TRBJ2-7; tentative D call: TRBD1 (6 bases). V gave up 3 bases and J gave up 2 bases, with 14 bases separating them. Germline CDR1 and CDR2: SGHVS and FQNEAQ. CDR3 size: 15 residues. The DNA for the CDR3 is TGTGCCAGCAGCTTCACGACAGGAGGCGCCTACGAGCAGTACTTC. Its translation: CASSFTTGGAYEQYF.

This chain uses TRBV27 with TRBJ2-1; TRBD2 matches at 8 bases. The CDR3 runs 15 residues. The germline V gene has CDR1 MNHEY and CDR2 SMNVEV (reference sequence). The junction had 8 bases not matched to a gene; V was cut back by 3 bases and J by 7 bases. The CDR3 DNA sequence: TGTGCCAGCAGTTTCGGGAGCGGGGGCGGGAATGAGCAGTTCTTC. Its translation: CASSFGSGGGNEQFF.

As DNA, the CDR3 is TGTGCCAGCAGTTTCAGCCCGACAGTTATAAATCAGCCCCAGCATTTT. Translating it yields CASSFSPTVINQPQHF. The chain joins TRBV28 to TRBJ1-5; possible D gene TRBD1, 5 bases. Per the germline V gene, CDR1 is MDHEN and CDR2 is SYDVKM. Trimming left V 3 bases short and J 4 bases short, with 16 bases between. The CDR3 is made up of 16 amino acids.

The chain combines TRBV7-2 with TRBJ2-1; the D gene is possibly TRBD1 (5 bases). V was cut by 2 bases and J by 9 bases, with 14 bases left in between. CDR1 is SGHTA, CDR2 FQGNSA, per germline. This CDR3 comprises 14 residues. CDR3 nucleotide sequence: TGTGCCAGCAGCTTACATAGCAGGGTTGGTGAGCAGTTCTTC. Amino acids: CASSLHSRVGEQFF.

The CDR3 loop reads CASSSYRAPGNQPQHF. CDR3 coding DNA: TGTGCCAGCAGCTCGTACAGGGCGCCGGGCAATCAGCCCCAGCATTTT. The chain joins TRBV7-9 to TRBJ1-5; perhaps TRBD1 as D (6 bases). The length of the CDR3 is 16 residues. Germline assignment: CDR1 SEHNR and CDR2 FQNEAQ (reference sequence). V was trimmed by 4 bases and J by 2 bases, leaving 15 bases between them.

The J gene is TRBJ2-1, the V gene TRBV5-8; a possible D gene is TRBD1 (5 bases). Germline V gene sequence: CDR1 SGHTS, CDR2 YDEGEE. This CDR3 spans 14 amino acids. Trimming took off 7 bases at V and 4 bases at J, with 15 bases between the two ends. CDR3 in DNA: TGTGCCAGCGGGATACAGGTGGGATACAATGAGCAGTTCTTC. This codes for CASGIQVGYNEQFF.

The chain joins TRBV27 to TRBJ2-1; 8 bases line up with TRBD2. After removal of 9 bases from V and 0 bases from J, the junction contained 7 bases not matched to a gene. The CDR3 consists of 15 residues. CDR1 and CDR2 from the germline V gene are MNHEY and SMNVEV (reference sequence). This CDR3 reads CASQTGTSSYNEQFF. CDR3 nucleotides: TGTGCCAGTCAGACCGGGACTAGCTCCTACAATGAGCAGTTCTTC.

The rearrangement joins TRBV30 to TRBJ2-7; the match to TRBD1 covers 7 bases. Unmatched junction bases numbered 6, after V lost 8 bases and J lost 2 bases. The CDR3 has 12 residues. Germline lookup yields CDR1 GTSNPN and CDR2 SVGIG (reference sequence). The CDR3 nucleotides read TGTGCCGGAGACAGGGAGACCTACGAGCAGTACTTC. Translated: CAGDRETYEQYF.

The chain links TRBV20-1 to TRBJ2-2; maybe TRBD1 (5 bases). CDR3 length: 11 residues. Trimming stripped 4 bases from V and 6 bases from J, with 6 bases between. From germline, CDR1 is DFQATT and CDR2 SNEGSKA (reference sequence). In DNA form, the CDR3 reads TGCAGTGCTAAGGGGCCCGGGGAGCTGTTTTTT. The encoded protein is CSAKGPGELFF.

V and J are TRBV19 and TRBJ2-1; TRBD2 matches at 9 bases. Looked up from germline, CDR1 is LNHDA and CDR2 is SQIVND (reference sequence). V lost 4 bases to trimming and J lost 10 bases; unmatched junction nucleotides: 5. CDR3 size: 13 residues. This CDR3 is CASSTYGTSEQFF. DNA for the CDR3: TGTGCCAGTAGTACATACGGGACTAGCGAGCAGTTCTTC.

This chain links TRBV6-5 with TRBJ2-1; D call uncertain. The germline V and J ends were trimmed by 2 bases and 4 bases, with 6 bases remaining between them. Germline-derived CDR1 and CDR2 are MNHEY and SVGAGI. The CDR3 has 13 amino acids. In DNA, the CDR3 is TGTGCCAGCAGTTACGGGCAATACAATGAGCAGTTCTTC. It specifies CASSYGQYNEQFF.

The chain is built from TRBV27 and TRBJ1-5, with 8 positions matching TRBD1. This CDR3 spans 13 amino acids. Trimming took 5 bases from V and 6 from J; bases not matched to a gene: 3. Germline loops: CDR1 MNHEY, CDR2 SMNVEV (reference sequence). CDR3 DNA: TGTGCCAGCAGTGACAGGGGTGGTCAGCCCCAGCATTTT. Its translation is CASSDRGGQPQHF.

V is TRBV30 and J is TRBJ2-3, with TRBD1 as a possible D gene (6 bases). CDR3 length: 16 amino acids. CDR1 GTSNPN and CDR2 SVGIG come from the germline V gene (reference sequence). The germline V and J ends were trimmed by 2 bases and 1 base, with 16 bases remaining between them. The CDR3 DNA is TGTGCCTGGAGTCCAACGTACAGGGCGGGCACAGATACGCAGTATTTT. Amino acid sequence: CAWSPTYRAGTDTQYF.

J is TRBJ2-5 and V is TRBV12-5; D might be TRBD1 (6 bases). Germline V CDR1 and CDR2: LGHNT, FRNRAP. This CDR3 comprises 13 residues. V was shortened by 4 bases and J by 6 bases, with 12 bases between the two germline ends. CDR3 sequence: CASGWQGLKTQYF. Written as DNA, the CDR3 is TGTGCTAGTGGTTGGCAGGGGCTTAAGACCCAGTACTTC. The full variable domain, with the rest looked up from reference TRBV12-5 and TRBJ2-5, is DARVTQTPRHKVTEMGQEVTMRCQPILGHNTVFWYRQTMMQGLELLAYFRNRAPLDDSGMPKDRFSAEMPDATLATLKIQPSEPRDSAVYFCASGWQGLKTQYFGPGTRLLVL.

The CDR3: CASSFGDQPQHF. CDR3 DNA sequence: TGTGCCAGCAGCTTCGGTGATCAGCCCCAGCATTTT. V gene TRBV7-9 combines with J gene TRBJ1-5; D ambiguous. Germline V gene lookup returns CDR1 SEHNR and CDR2 FQNEAQ (reference sequence). The CDR3 contains 12 residues. V was clipped by 3 bases and J by 5 bases, with 5 bases between them.

This clone has a handful of counts. The J gene is TRBJ1-4, the V gene TRBV5-6; no reliable D call. The V gene lost 0 bases and the J gene lost 8 bases, with 11 bases spanning the gap. Germline CDR1 reads SGHDT; CDR2 reads YYEEEE. The CDR3 extends over 14 amino acids. CDR3 DNA sequence: TGTGCCAGCAGCTTGGCGGGGTTCGGCGAAAAACTGTTTTTT. It translates to CASSLAGFGEKLFF. Full variable domain (outside the CDR3, taken from reference TRBV5-6 and TRBJ1-4): DAGVTQSPTHLIKTRGQQVTLRCSPKSGHDTVSWYQQALGQGPQFIFQYYEEEERQRGNFPDRFSGHQFPNYSSELNVNALLLGDSALYLCASSLAGFGEKLFFGSGTQLSVL.

This clone was picked up one time. The chain links TRBV6-1 to TRBJ2-7, with 8 bases lining up with TRBD2. Germline-derived CDR1 and CDR2 are MNHNS and SASEGT. The CDR3 is 17 residues long. V gave up 3 bases and J gave up 1 base; unmatched junction bases: 11. CDR3 in amino acids: CASSEAPGGGGSYEQYF. The CDR3 bases are TGTGCCAGCAGTGAGGCGCCTGGGGGCGGGGGGTCCTACGAGCAGTACTTC.

The gene calls are TRBV6-5 and TRBJ1-5; 9 bases map to TRBD1. The germline CDR1 and CDR2 sequences are MNHEY and SVGAGI. The CDR3 runs to 14 residues. With V trimmed by 5 bases and J by 7 bases, 6 bases remained unmatched. In nucleotides, the CDR3 is TGTGCCAGCAGTACACGACAGGGGGGCCAGCCCCAGCATTTT. It is translated as CASSTRQGGQPQHF.

This chain connects TRBV27 to TRBJ2-7; no definite D call. From germline, CDR1 is MNHEY and CDR2 SMNVEV (reference sequence). V was pared by 2 bases and J by 1 base, with 6 bases between. There are 13 residues in the CDR3. The CDR3 bases are TGTGCCAGCAGTTTAGCAGGATCCTACGAGCAGTACTTC. Translating gives CASSLAGSYEQYF.

The V and J genes are TRBV5-6 and TRBJ1-5, with D possibly matching TRBD1 (5 bases). The CDR3 length is 12 residues. Trimming pared 4 bases from V and 5 bases from J, leaving 7 bases between. Germline V CDR1 and CDR2: SGHDT, YYEEEE. CDR3 bases: TGTGCCAGCAGCCTACAGGATCAGCCCCAGCATTTT. It encodes CASSLQDQPQHF.

The chain joins TRBV4-1 to TRBJ1-3; TRBD1 might be the D (6 bases). Germline V gives CDR1 MGHRA, CDR2 YSYEKL. The CDR3 covers 15 residues. Trimming removed 1 base at V and 4 bases at J, with 11 bases between. CDR3 region: CASSQGWGLGNTIYF. In DNA, the CDR3 is TGCGCCAGCAGCCAAGGATGGGGGCTCGGAAACACCATATATTTT.

A few counts support this clone. The identical CDR3 is also encoded by other nucleotide sequences in the sample. This rearrangement joins TRBV30 to TRBJ1-5, with D unclear. CDR3 size: 14 residues. Germline V CDR1 and CDR2: GTSNPN, SVGIG (reference sequence). V lost 0 bases to trimming and J lost 7 bases, with 13 bases between them. The CDR3: CAWSVRGGGQPQHF. The CDR3 nucleotides read TGTGCCTGGAGTGTGAGAGGAGGAGGACAGCCCCAGCATTTT. Drawing the rest from reference TRBV30 and TRBJ1-5, the complete variable domain is SQTIHQWPATLVQPVGSPLSLECTVEGTSNPNLYWYRQAAGRGLQLLFYSVGIGQISSEVPQNLSASRPQDRQFILSSKKLLLSDSGFYLCAWSVRGGGQPQHFGDGTRLSIL.

This rearrangement joins TRBV19 to TRBJ1-1; a weak D match, TRBD1 (5 bases). CDR1 is LNHDA, CDR2 SQIVND, per germline (reference sequence). The CDR3 totals 17 residues. V shed 2 bases and J shed 0 bases, with 16 bases lying between them. Written as DNA, the CDR3 is TGTGCCAGTAGTATAAGGGGAAGAGGAGTGGTGAACACTGAAGCTTTCTTT. It translates to CASSIRGRGVVNTEAFF.

A single count supports this clone. The chain is built from TRBV7-3 and TRBJ2-1, with 10 bases aligning to TRBD2. The CDR3 runs 18 residues. Per the germline V gene, CDR1 is SGHTA and CDR2 is FQGTGA. With 6 bases clipped from V and 0 bases from J, the junction kept 11 bases outside the gene matches. CDR3 in DNA: TGTGCCAGCAGGAATCCGGGACTAGCGCTGAGCTCCTACAATGAGCAGTTCTTC. It specifies CASRNPGLALSSYNEQFF.

J is TRBJ2-7 and V is TRBV4-1, with TRBD1 as a possible D gene (6 bases). Germline assignment: CDR1 MGHRA and CDR2 YSYEKL. CDR3 size: 17 residues. With 2 bases removed from V and 0 bases from J, the gap between germline ends came to 17 bases. The CDR3 region has the DNA TGCGCCAGCAGCCAAACCATACCGAGGGGGAGCTCCTACGAGCAGTACTTC. It encodes CASSQTIPRGSSYEQYF.

The rearrangement uses TRBV9 and TRBJ1-2; the D is unclear. V dropped 1 base and J dropped 0 bases, with 4 bases sitting between them. The CDR3 runs 13 residues. Germline assignment: CDR1 SGDLS and CDR2 YYNGEE. The chain's CDR3 is CASSVRANYGYTF. The DNA of the CDR3 is TGTGCCAGCAGCGTAAGAGCTAACTATGGCTACACCTTC. Based on the CDR3 plus reference TRBV9 and TRBJ1-2, the full variable domain is DSGVTQTPKHLITATGQRVTLRCSPRSGDLSVYWYQQSLDQGLQFLIQYYNGEERAKGNILERFSAQQFPDLHSELNLSSLELGDSALYFCASSVRANYGYTFGSGTRLTVV.

The chain uses TRBV5-1 and TRBJ2-1; D is perhaps TRBD1 (5 bases). Germline loops: CDR1 SGHRS, CDR2 YFSETQ. CDR3 size: 15 residues. V was pared by 3 bases and J by 1 base, with 11 bases between. CDR3 loop: CASSSTTGSYNEQFF. The CDR3 bases are TGCGCCAGCAGCTCGACCACAGGATCCTACAATGAGCAGTTCTTC.

This chain links TRBV19 with TRBJ2-7; 8 bases align to TRBD2. The CDR3 contains 14 residues. Germline CDR1 LNHDA, CDR2 SQIVND (reference sequence). The V gene end was trimmed by 1 base and the J gene end by 5 bases; junction bases not matched to a gene: 4. The CDR3 coding sequence is TGTGCCAGTAGTATAGTAAGCGGGAGTGACGAGCAGTACTTC. It translates to CASSIVSGSDEQYF. The whole variable domain, filled in from reference TRBV19 and TRBJ2-7, reads DGGITQSPKYLFRKEGQNVTLSCEQNLNHDAMYWYRQDPGQGLRLIYYSQIVNDFQKGDIAEGYSVSREKKESFPLTVTSAQKNPTAFYLCASSIVSGSDEQYFGPGTRLTVT.